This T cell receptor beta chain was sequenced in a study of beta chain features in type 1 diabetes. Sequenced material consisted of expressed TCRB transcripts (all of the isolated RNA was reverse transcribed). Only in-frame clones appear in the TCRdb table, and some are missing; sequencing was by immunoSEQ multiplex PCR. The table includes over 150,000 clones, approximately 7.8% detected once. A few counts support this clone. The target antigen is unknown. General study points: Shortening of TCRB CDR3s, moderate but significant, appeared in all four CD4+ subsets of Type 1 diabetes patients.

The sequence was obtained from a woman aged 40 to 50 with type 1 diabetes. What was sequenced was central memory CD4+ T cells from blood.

CDR3 nucleotides: TGCGCCAGCAGCTTGGTCGCGGCGCAGGGATCCAATGAGCAGTTCTTC. This sequence encodes CASSLVAAQGSNEQFF. The gene calls are TRBV5-1 and TRBJ2-1; D possibly corresponds to TRBD1 (5 bases). The V end was cut by 0 bases, the J end by 6 bases, with 16 bases between. The germline gives CDR1 SGHRS, CDR2 YFSETQ. The CDR3 has 16 amino acids.